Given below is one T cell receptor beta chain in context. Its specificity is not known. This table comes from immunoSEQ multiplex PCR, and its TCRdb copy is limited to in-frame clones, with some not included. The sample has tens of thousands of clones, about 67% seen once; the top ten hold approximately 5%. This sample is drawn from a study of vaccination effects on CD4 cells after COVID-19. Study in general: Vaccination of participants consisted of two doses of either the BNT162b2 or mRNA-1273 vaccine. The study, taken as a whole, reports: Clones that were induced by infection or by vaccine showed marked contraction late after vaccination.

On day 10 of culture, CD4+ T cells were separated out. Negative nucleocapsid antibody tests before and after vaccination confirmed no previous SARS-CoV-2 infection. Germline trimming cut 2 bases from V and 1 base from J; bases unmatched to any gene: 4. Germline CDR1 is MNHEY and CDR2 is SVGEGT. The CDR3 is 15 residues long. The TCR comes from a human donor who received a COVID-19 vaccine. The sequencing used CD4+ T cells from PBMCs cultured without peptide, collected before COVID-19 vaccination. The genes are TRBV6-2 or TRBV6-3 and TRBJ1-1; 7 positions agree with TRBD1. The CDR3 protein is CASSYQPGGNTEAFF. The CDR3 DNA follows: TGTGCCAGCAGTTACCAGCCAGGGGGGAACACTGAAGCTTTCTTT.